This T cell receptor beta chain was sequenced in a study of T-cell reconstitution after alpha-beta-depleted transplantation in children. Between the trimmed V and J ends, which lost 5 bases and 7 bases, there was a span of 12 bases. The CDR3 spans 14 residues. CDR1 is LGHNT, CDR2 FRNRAP, per germline. This sample's TCRbeta library carried unique molecular identifier barcodes. TCRdb fed the PCR reads into MiXCR, producing one record per CDR3 protein. The sample carries about 460,000 distinct CDR3 sequences, 9.5% to 15% recorded once. This clonotype occurred a few times. The sequences come from PBMCs from the stem cell graft donor, collected from the stem cell graft. This chain connects TRBV12-5 to TRBJ1-6, with D unclear. The receptor was derived from a human donor who donated a stem cell graft to a child with combined immunodeficiency. The CDR3 DNA reads TGTGCTAGTGGTCCGGGTCCACTGAATTCACCCCTCCACTTT. Encoded protein: CASGPGPLNSPLHF.